The next 20 T cell receptor beta chains were all read from a single sample in a study of control samples from healthy donors and cancer patients. TCRdb keeps only in-frame clones here, not all; method: immunoSEQ multiplex PCR. The sample contains about 190,000 clones, approximately 91% of which appear only once. Sequencing was performed on blood. These TCRs come from a man younger than 45 in good health.

V is TRBV27 and J is TRBJ2-7; 7 positions match TRBD1. Looked up from germline, CDR1 is MNHEY and CDR2 is SMNVEV (reference sequence). This CDR3 spans 15 amino acids. After removal of 4 bases from V and 7 bases from J, the junction contained 13 bases not matched to a gene. The DNA for the CDR3 is TGTGCCAGCAGTTCGCAACAGGGGCGGTACCGGGAGCAGTACTTC. This translates into CASSSQQGRYREQYF.

The genes are TRBV10-1 and TRBJ1-6; D remains ambiguous. The germline gives CDR1 WNHNN, CDR2 SYGVQD (reference sequence). Deletions cut 8 bases from V and 0 bases from J, with 14 bases between. The CDR3 is 16 amino acids. In DNA form, the CDR3 reads TGCGCCAGCTTCTCGCGGGGTAGCTCCTATAATTCACCCCTCCACTTT. Encoded protein: CASFSRGSSYNSPLHF.

This chain connects TRBV2 to TRBJ1-1; D remains ambiguous. The germline CDR1 and CDR2 sequences are SNHLY and FYNNEI. The germline V and J ends were trimmed by 2 bases and 3 bases, with 10 bases remaining between them. The CDR3 length is 14 residues. The DNA of the CDR3 is TGTGCCAGCAGTGAATCGAGACCGGACACTGAAGCTTTCTTT. Protein sequence: CASSESRPDTEAFF.

This chain connects TRBV5-1 to TRBJ2-7, with 7 bases that match TRBD1. V gave up 4 bases and J gave up 7 bases; unmatched junction bases: 11. In germline, CDR1 is SGHRS, CDR2 YFSETQ. The CDR3 runs to 14 residues. Here the CDR3 DNA reads TGCGCCAGCAGCCCCGGGACAGCAGAGGGTGAGCAGTACTTC. Amino acids: CASSPGTAEGEQYF.

This rearrangement joins TRBV7-9 to TRBJ2-3; D assignment may be TRBD1 or TRBD2 (5 bases each). V lost 5 bases to trimming and J lost 4 bases, with 16 bases between them. CDR1 SEHNR and CDR2 FQNEAQ come from the germline V gene (reference sequence). The CDR3 extends over 15 amino acids. This chain's CDR3 is CASSLWVGTSDTQYF. The CDR3 nucleotides read TGTGCCAGCAGCCTCTGGGTGGGGACGTCAGATACGCAGTATTTT.

The chain joins TRBV19 to TRBJ1-3; D is unresolved. Trimming took 5 bases from V and 2 from J, leaving 13 bases between them. The germline CDR1 and CDR2 sequences are LNHDA and SQIVND (reference sequence). The CDR3 spans 15 residues. The CDR3 sequence: CASSPSQNAGNTIYF. The CDR3 DNA reads TGTGCCAGTAGTCCCTCCCAAAATGCTGGAAACACCATATATTTT.

J is TRBJ1-4 and V is TRBV10-3; D gene unclear. V lost 8 bases and J lost 5, with 12 bases in between. The CDR3 is 13 amino acids. The V gene's germline CDR1 is ENHRY and CDR2 SYGVKD. The CDR3 DNA sequence: TGTGCCATCGGGCAGGTGGGAAATGAAAAACTGTTTTTT. Its translation is CAIGQVGNEKLFF.

This rearrangement joins TRBV5-1 to TRBJ1-2; 9 bases agree with TRBD1. This CDR3 has 16 amino acids. Unmatched junction bases numbered 14, after V lost 4 bases and J lost 7 bases. Germline loops: CDR1 SGHRS, CDR2 YFSETQ. This chain's CDR3 is CASSRRDPGQGSGYTF. DNA of the CDR3: TGCGCCAGCAGCCGCAGAGATCCGGGACAGGGTAGTGGCTACACCTTC.

The genes are TRBV4-1 and TRBJ1-6; 10 bases align to TRBD1. CDR3 size: 16 residues. V trimming: 3 bases; J trimming: 10 bases; junction bases outside the gene matches: 9. Germline CDR1 and CDR2: MGHRA and YSYEKL. The DNA for the CDR3 is TGCGCCAGCAGCCATGCACCGGGACAGGGGAACTCACCCCTCCACTTT. It translates to CASSHAPGQGNSPLHF.

The rearrangement links TRBV7-8 to TRBJ1-5; D gene uncertain. The CDR3 loop spans 13 amino acids. Looked up from germline, CDR1 is SGHVS and CDR2 is FQNEAQ. Trimming removed 5 bases at V and 5 bases at J, with 10 bases between. The CDR3, as DNA: TGTGCCAGCAGCCAAGACACTGATCAGCCCCAGCATTTT. This translates into CASSQDTDQPQHF.

The rearrangement uses TRBV10-3 and TRBJ1-2; TRBD1 aligns across 7 bases. Germline CDR1 and CDR2: ENHRY and SYGVKD. This CDR3 has 13 amino acids. After removal of 11 bases from V and 3 bases from J, the junction contained 9 bases not matched to a gene. CDR3 loop: CASRDRADYGYTF. In DNA, the CDR3 is TGTGCCTCGCGCGACAGGGCGGACTATGGCTACACCTTC.

The CDR3 reads CASSRSGGSHEQFF. The DNA for the CDR3 is TGTGCCAGCAGCCGATCAGGGGGAAGCCATGAGCAGTTCTTC. The chain carries TRBV3-1 (or the pseudogene TRBV3-2) and TRBJ2-1; 7 positions match TRBD1. After removal of 4 bases from V and 8 bases from J, the junction contained 8 bases not matched to a gene. This CDR3 region has 14 residues. Germline V gives CDR1 LGHDT, CDR2 YNNKEL (reference sequence).

The rearrangement links TRBV6-5 to TRBJ2-7, with 8 bases lining up with TRBD2. The CDR3 has 15 amino acids. Trimming at V came to 7 bases and at J to 3 bases, leaving 11 bases not matched to a gene. The germline CDR1 and CDR2 sequences are MNHEY and SVGAGI. The CDR3 loop reads CASTKALAVFYEQYF. For the CDR3, the DNA is TGTGCCAGCACAAAGGCACTAGCGGTCTTCTACGAGCAGTACTTC.

This rearrangement joins TRBV30 to TRBJ2-3; the D call may be TRBD1 or TRBD2 (7 bases each). Germline lookup yields CDR1 GTSNPN and CDR2 SVGIG (reference sequence). V lost 3 bases and J 4 bases, leaving 17 bases between the germline ends. This CDR3 comprises 15 residues. This chain's CDR3 is CAWRRGGGGPDTQYF. Here the CDR3 DNA reads TGTGCCTGGAGGAGGGGGGGAGGGGGCCCAGATACGCAGTATTTT.

The chain joins TRBV28 to TRBJ1-1, with TRBD1 matching over 9 bases. V lost 6 bases and J lost 5; bases outside the gene matches: 13. The CDR3 runs to 16 residues. The germline gives CDR1 MDHEN, CDR2 SYDVKM. The CDR3 spells CASRLRTGEGRTEAFF. The CDR3 coding sequence is TGTGCCAGCAGACTACGGACAGGGGAAGGAAGGACTGAAGCTTTCTTT.

J is TRBJ2-7 and V is TRBV3-1 (or the pseudogene TRBV3-2); TRBD2 agrees at 7 bases. Germline V gene lookup returns CDR1 LGHDT and CDR2 YNNKEL (reference sequence). This CDR3 has 15 amino acids. V was pared by 5 bases and J by 3 bases, with 10 bases of the junction left unmatched. The CDR3 spells CASSSIGGMVYEQYF. The CDR3 DNA reads TGTGCCAGCAGCTCTATCGGGGGGATGGTCTACGAGCAGTACTTC.

This chain uses TRBV28 with TRBJ2-7; TRBD1 might be the D (6 bases). Trimming removed 7 bases at V and 4 bases at J, with 11 bases between. This CDR3 is built from 12 residues. In germline, CDR1 is MDHEN, CDR2 SYDVKM. The chain's CDR3 is CASKTGQYEQYF. CDR3 DNA: TGTGCCAGCAAAACTGGACAGTACGAGCAGTACTTC.

The chain carries TRBV5-1 and TRBJ1-1; D perhaps matches TRBD1 (5 bases). The CDR3 contains 16 residues. Trimming took off 2 bases at V and 1 base at J, with 15 bases between the two ends. Germline V gene data show CDR1 as SGHRS and CDR2 as YFSETQ. CDR3 nucleotide sequence: TGCGCCAGCAGCTTAATTCCGACCACAGGGAACACTGAAGCTTTCTTT. Translation gives CASSLIPTTGNTEAFF.

This chain connects TRBV7-8 to TRBJ2-4; 9 bases align to TRBD1. The CDR3 runs 14 residues. Germline trimming cut 5 bases from V and 7 bases from J; bases unmatched to any gene: 6. Germline V gene sequence: CDR1 SGHVS, CDR2 FQNEAQ. CDR3 DNA sequence: TGTGCCAGCAGCCTTGGGACAGGGTCCAACATTCAGTACTTC. Translated, it gives CASSLGTGSNIQYF.

V usage is TRBV5-1 and J usage is TRBJ1-1; the match to TRBD1 covers 7 bases. Germline V lookup: CDR1 SGHRS, CDR2 YFSETQ. V lost 5 bases, J lost 0 bases, and 7 bases stayed unmatched. CDR3 length equals 15 residues. CDR3 nucleotide sequence: TGCGCCAGCAGTTCGGGACAGCCCATGAACACTGAAGCTTTCTTT. Translating it yields CASSSGQPMNTEAFF.